The rows below give T cell receptor beta chains drawn from one sample of a study of blood T cell repertoires in COVID-19. The method was immunoSEQ multiplex PCR; TCRdb's version includes in-frame clones alone and lacks a portion of them. The sample lists 300,000 to 400,000 clones; approximately 88% were seen once. The sequenced sample consisted of peripheral blood. The receptors come from a man aged 30 to 39 with COVID-19, enrolled during active disease. CDR3s include the opening cysteine and the closing phenylalanine or tryptophan. D genes are given only for firm matches. The size field is filled for only some rows; it gives once, few, many or a size class.

v_call	j_call	d_call	clone_size	cdr3_aa	cdr3_nt
TRBV7-8	TRBJ2-5	TRBD1	once	CASSPGQGARETQYF	TGTGCCAGCAGCCCTGGACAGGGGGCAAGGGAGACCCAGTACTTC
TRBV4-3	TRBJ2-2	TRBD2	NA	CASSQVEVASGGAAGELFF	TGCGCCAGCAGCCAAGTAGAGGTTGCTAGCGGGGGGGCCGCCGGGGAGCTGTTTTTT
TRBV6-5	TRBJ2-1	TRBD2	once	CASRLAGAPYNEQFF	TGTGCCAGTAGACTAGCGGGAGCCCCTTACAATGAGCAGTTCTTC
TRBV7-9	TRBJ1-5	NA	NA	CASSLYGGDQPQHF	TGTGCCAGCAGCTTATACGGAGGGGACCAGCCCCAGCATTTT
TRBV30	TRBJ2-7	NA	NA	CAWDRGLNYEQYF	TGTGCCTGGGATAGGGGTCTAAATTACGAGCAGTACTTC
TRBV18	TRBJ1-1	TRBD1	NA	CASSPGDRGRTAFF	TGTGCCAGCTCACCGGGAGACAGGGGGCGCACAGCTTTCTTT
TRBV5-1	TRBJ2-5	NA	NA	CASSLGAIYQETQYF	TGCGCCAGCAGCTTAGGGGCGATCTACCAAGAGACCCAGTACTTC
TRBV30	TRBJ2-7	NA	NA	CAWSGDSYEQYF	TGTGCCTGGAGTGGAGACTCCTACGAGCAGTACTTC
TRBV5-6	TRBJ1-1	TRBD1	NA	CASSPDRGHEAFF	TGTGCCAGCAGCCCGGACAGGGGCCATGAAGCTTTCTTT
TRBV23-1	TRBJ1-1	TRBD1	NA	CASRPEWDSVNTEAFF	TGCGCCAGCAGACCTGAATGGGACAGCGTGAACACTGAAGCTTTCTTT
TRBV28	TRBJ1-1	NA	NA	CASSSGVAEAFF	TGTGCCAGCAGTTCAGGGGTGGCTGAAGCTTTCTTT
TRBV7-9	TRBJ1-1	NA	NA	CASSLDPWGLRNTEAFF	TGTGCCAGCAGCTTAGATCCGTGGGGGCTGAGGAACACTGAAGCTTTCTTT
TRBV30	TRBJ2-3	TRBD1	NA	CAWSVDRESTDTQYF	TGTGCCTGGAGTGTCGACAGGGAAAGCACAGATACGCAGTATTTT
TRBV30	TRBJ2-3	NA	NA	CAWSRGSTDTQYF	TGTGCCTGGAGCCGGGGTAGCACAGATACGCAGTATTTT
TRBV7-2	TRBJ2-3	NA	NA	CASSLFGTDTQYF	TGTGCCAGCAGCTTATTCGGCACAGATACGCAGTATTTT
TRBV5-1	TRBJ1-5	NA	NA	CASSLGQSDNQPQHF	TGCGCCAGCAGCTTGGGGCAGAGCGATAATCAGCCCCAGCATTTT
TRBV4-1	TRBJ1-3	NA	few	CASSQGFGQLSGNTIYF	TGCGCCAGCAGCCAGGGATTCGGACAGCTCTCTGGAAACACCATATATTTT
TRBV19	TRBJ2-1	TRBD2	NA	CASIGGRVINEQFF	TGTGCCAGTATCGGCGGGAGGGTAATCAATGAGCAGTTCTTC
TRBV2	TRBJ2-7	NA	NA	CASKGTLSSYEQYF	TGTGCCAGCAAAGGAACACTAAGCTCCTACGAGCAGTACTTC
TRBV7-2	TRBJ2-3	NA	NA	CASSLAVAGRSRADTQYF	TGTGCCAGCAGCTTAGCGGTGGCGGGAAGGTCAAGGGCAGATACGCAGTATTTT
TRBV7-2	TRBJ1-3	NA	once	CASSARQDGNTIYF	TGTGCCAGCAGCGCCCGACAGGACGGAAACACCATATATTTT
TRBV28	TRBJ1-1	NA	NA	CASRDGQGRGTEAFF	TGTGCCAGCAGGGATGGTCAGGGAAGGGGGACTGAAGCTTTCTTT
TRBV7-3	TRBJ1-2	TRBD1	once	CASSPGQGLIYGYTF	TGTGCCAGCAGTCCGGGACAGGGTTTAATCTATGGCTACACCTTC
TRBV27	TRBJ1-5	NA	NA	CASSPYQPQHF	TGTGCCAGCAGTCCTTATCAGCCCCAGCATTTT
TRBV7-9	TRBJ2-7	TRBD1	NA	CASSRYQGTGNYEQYF	TGTGCCAGCAGCCGTTACCAAGGGACAGGGAACTACGAGCAGTACTTC
TRBV14	TRBJ1-6	NA	few	CASSPYQGFGGNSPLHF	TGTGCCAGCAGTCCATACCAGGGCTTCGGCGGCAATTCACCCCTCCACTTT
TRBV7-2	TRBJ2-1	TRBD1	NA	CASSLVGTAYNEQFF	TGTGCCAGCAGCTTAGTGGGGACAGCTTACAATGAGCAGTTCTTC
TRBV28	TRBJ2-1	NA	NA	CASSSLAPYNEQFF	TGTGCCAGCAGTTCACTAGCCCCCTACAATGAGCAGTTCTTC
TRBV4-3	TRBJ1-6	NA	NA	CASSQDPQGLNSPLHF	TGCGCCAGCAGCCAAGATCCCCAGGGACTTAATTCACCCCTCCACTTT
TRBV6-5	TRBJ2-5	TRBD2	NA	CASRSGRAPETQYF	TGTGCCAGCAGGAGCGGGAGGGCCCCAGAGACCCAGTACTTC
TRBV6-5	TRBJ2-5	TRBD2	NA	CASSGGAKRETQYF	TGTGCCAGCAGCGGGGGGGCCAAGCGGGAGACCCAGTACTTC
TRBV7-8	TRBJ1-2	TRBD1	NA	CASSPSDRDYGYTF	TGTGCCAGCAGCCCCTCGGACAGGGACTATGGCTACACCTTC
TRBV29-1	TRBJ2-1	NA	NA	CSVDRETTYEQFF	TGCAGCGTTGACAGGGAAACTACTTATGAGCAGTTCTTC
TRBV10-3	TRBJ2-3	TRBD2	NA	CAISGPLGTRSPDTQYF	TGTGCCATCAGTGGGCCCCTGGGGACTAGGAGTCCAGATACGCAGTATTTT
TRBV5-5	TRBJ2-1	NA	once	CASSFRDKSNEQFF	TGTGCCAGCAGCTTTCGGGACAAGTCTAATGAGCAGTTCTTC
TRBV7-2	TRBJ1-2	TRBD1	NA	CASSIRQGPNYGYTF	TGTGCCAGCAGCATACGACAGGGTCCTAACTATGGCTACACCTTC
TRBV19	TRBJ2-3	NA	NA	CASSLSDTQYF	TGTGCCAGTAGTTTGTCTGATACGCAGTATTTT
TRBV9	TRBJ2-3	NA	NA	CASSVIERTDTQYF	TGTGCCAGCAGCGTAATCGAGCGAACAGATACGCAGTATTTT
TRBV18	TRBJ2-1	TRBD1	NA	CASSPGQWGPSRQFF	TGTGCCAGCTCCCCGGGACAGTGGGGACCCAGTAGGCAGTTCTTC
TRBV12-5	TRBJ2-1	NA	NA	CASNLEGRNEQFF	TGTGCTAGTAATCTGGAGGGGAGGAATGAGCAGTTCTTC
TRBV7-2	TRBJ2-5	TRBD2	NA	CASSLGWPSGSSETQYF	TGTGCCAGCAGCTTAGGCTGGCCTAGCGGGTCATCAGAGACCCAGTACTTC
TRBV4-3	TRBJ1-2	TRBD1	NA	CASSQDVQGYGYTF	TGCGCCAGCAGCCAAGATGTACAGGGGTATGGCTACACCTTC
TRBV7-9	TRBJ2-2	NA	NA	CASTPPGHGGELFF	TGTGCCAGCACACCACCGGGACACGGCGGGGAGCTGTTTTTT
TRBV7-9	TRBJ2-7	TRBD1	few	CASSFFGQGPYEQYF	TGTGCCAGCAGCTTCTTTGGACAGGGGCCCTACGAGCAGTACTTC
TRBV5-1	TRBJ2-7	TRBD1	NA	CASSLDPGQGGNEQYF	TGCGCCAGCAGCTTGGACCCCGGACAGGGGGGAAACGAGCAGTACTTC
TRBV2	TRBJ1-4	TRBD1	NA	CASSGGTGVTTNEKLFF	TGTGCCAGCAGTGGGGGGACAGGGGTTACAACTAATGAAAAACTGTTTTTT
TRBV27	TRBJ2-6	NA	NA	CASSSRSSGANVLTF	TGTGCCAGCAGTTCGAGAAGCTCTGGGGCCAACGTCCTGACTTTC
TRBV6-4	TRBJ1-2	TRBD1	NA	CASSDSTGQGNGYTF	TGTGCCAGCAGTGACTCGACGGGACAGGGAAATGGCTACACCTTC
TRBV7-9	TRBJ2-7	NA	NA	CASGGRGTELNYEQYF	TGTGCCAGCGGCGGGCGCGGGACTGAACTAAACTACGAGCAGTACTTC
TRBV5-6	TRBJ1-2	NA	NA	CASRKQGYYGYTF	TGTGCCAGCAGGAAACAGGGTTATTATGGCTACACCTTC